Below, 12 T cell receptor beta chains from the same sample are listed, as sequenced in a study of Ad26.COV2.S vaccination and SARS-CoV-2 variants. The assay was immunoSEQ multiplex PCR, and TCRdb's table has in-frame clones only and misses some. Here the sample spans a few hundred thousand clones, less than 95% being singletons. The treatment here: 15 to 20 received Ad26.COV2.S at low or high dose, single or two shots; about 5 received placebo; per-sample allocation not given. Sampling happened 63 days after the first vaccine or placebo injection. The sequences come from peripheral blood, collected in a trial of Ad26.COV2.S vaccine versus placebo. The receptors were sampled from a person between 18 and 59 years old who received the Ad26.COV2.S COVID-19 vaccine or a placebo.

The chain couples TRBV28 to TRBJ1-5, with D possibly matching TRBD1 (6 bases). Germline-derived CDR1 and CDR2 are MDHEN and SYDVKM. The CDR3 runs 13 residues. Between the trimmed V and J ends, which lost 6 bases and 9 bases, there was a span of 15 bases. CDR3 nucleotides: TGTGCCAGCAGAGGGGGGCCTTCGGGGCCCCAGCATTTT. It translates to CASRGGPSGPQHF.

The chain joins TRBV6-8 to TRBJ2-3; 7 bases line up with TRBD2. V lost 5 bases, J lost 2 bases, and 7 bases stayed unmatched. The CDR3 covers 15 residues. Germline-derived CDR1 and CDR2 are MNHGY and SAAAGT. Written as DNA, the CDR3 is TGTGCCAGCAGTACAACGACTAGCCCCACAGATACGCAGTATTTT. Protein product: CASSTTTSPTDTQYF.

V and J are TRBV18 and TRBJ1-6, with unresolved D. V was trimmed by 3 bases and J by 0 bases, leaving 21 bases between them. The CDR3 contains 20 residues. Looked up from germline, CDR1 is KGHSH and CDR2 is LQKENI. The CDR3 sequence: CASSPIRSPRTNSYNSPLHF. CDR3 nucleotide sequence: TGTGCCAGCTCACCTATCCGCTCCCCACGAACGAACTCCTATAATTCACCCCTCCACTTT. Full variable domain (missing parts from reference TRBV18 and TRBJ1-6): NAGVMQNPRHLVRRRGQEARLRCSPMKGHSHVYWYRQLPEEGLKFMVYLQKENIIDESGMPKERFSAEFPKEGPSILRIQQVVRGDSAAYFCASSPIRSPRTNSYNSPLHFGNGTRLTVT.

In its sample, this clone was seen a few times. J is TRBJ1-4 and V is TRBV6-2 or TRBV6-3; TRBD1 matches 7 bases. V gave up 5 bases and J gave up 6 bases; unmatched junction bases: 6. Germline V gives CDR1 MNHEY, CDR2 SVGEGT. This CDR3 region has 14 residues. CDR3 DNA sequence: TGTGCCAGCAGTGGGACAGCCGTGGATGAAAAACTGTTTTTT. Translated, it gives CASSGTAVDEKLFF.

This chain links TRBV2 with TRBJ1-1, with 7 bases identical to TRBD1. Looked up from germline, CDR1 is SNHLY and CDR2 is FYNNEI. J gave up 5 bases and V 7 bases, and 13 bases lay outside the gene matches. The CDR3 is 15 amino acids. The chain's CDR3 is CASKSKGAAGTEAFF. The CDR3 region has the DNA TGTGCCAGCAAATCTAAGGGGGCGGCGGGGACTGAAGCTTTCTTT.

The rearrangement joins TRBV7-9 to TRBJ1-3; D gene unclear. Trimming shortened V by 5 bases and J by 2 bases, and 16 bases separated the two germline ends. Germline CDR1 and CDR2: SEHNR and FQNEAQ (reference sequence). This CDR3 has 16 residues. The CDR3 is CASSLFGKAAGNTIYF. The CDR3 nucleotides are TGTGCCAGCAGCCTATTTGGGAAGGCGGCTGGAAACACCATATATTTT.

The chain employs TRBV25-1 and TRBJ2-2, with TRBD2 as a possible D gene (6 bases). Per the germline V gene, CDR1 is MGHDK and CDR2 is SYGVNS. V was cut by 3 bases and J by 0 bases, with 14 bases left in between. The CDR3 sequence is 17 residues long. For the CDR3, the DNA is TGTGCCAGCAGTGACAGACGGAGGGCCGCGAACACCGGGGAGCTGTTTTTT. It encodes CASSDRRRAANTGELFF.

The chain recombines TRBV4-1 with TRBJ2-4; 9 positions match TRBD1. J gave up 6 bases and V 3 bases, and 3 bases lay outside the gene matches. The CDR3 extends over 14 amino acids. From germline, CDR1 is MGHRA and CDR2 YSYEKL. The CDR3 region is CASSQSTGGNIQYF. The CDR3 DNA reads as TGCGCCAGCAGCCAGTCGACAGGGGGAAACATTCAGTACTTC.

In this sample, this clone turned up once. The V and J genes are TRBV11-3 and TRBJ2-2, with D maybe TRBD2 (5 bases). The CDR3 extends over 12 amino acids. Trimming removed 5 bases at V and 6 bases at J, with 7 bases between. Looked up from germline, CDR1 is SGHNT and CDR2 is YENEEA. Written as DNA, the CDR3 is TGTGCCAGCAGCCCCGGGGCCGGGGAGCTGTTTTTT. Protein: CASSPGAGELFF. Full variable domain (missing parts from reference TRBV11-3 and TRBJ2-2): EAGVVQSPRYKIIEKKQPVAFWCNPISGHNTLYWYLQNLGQGPELLIRYENEEAVDDSQLPKDRFSAERLKGVDSTLKIQPAELGDSAVYLCASSPGAGELFFGEGSRLTVL.

This rearrangement joins TRBV29-1 to TRBJ2-1; the D gene could be TRBD1 or TRBD2 (5 bases each). CDR1 SQVTM and CDR2 ANQGSEA come from the germline V gene. Trimming took off 7 bases at V and 9 bases at J, with 22 bases between the two ends. The CDR3 extends over 14 amino acids. The CDR3 region is CSGVTGTYFGEQFF. In DNA form, the CDR3 reads TGCAGCGGTGTCACCGGGACCTATTTTGGTGAGCAGTTCTTC.

The chain uses TRBV9 and TRBJ2-1; D unclear. The V and J ends lost 1 base and 6 bases respectively, with 20 bases between them. The CDR3 has 17 amino acids. The V gene's germline CDR1 is SGDLS and CDR2 YYNGEE. The CDR3 protein is CASSVSPGLERGNEQFF. The CDR3 DNA reads as TGTGCCAGCAGCGTATCCCCCGGGCTCGAGCGCGGCAATGAGCAGTTCTTC.

This chain joins TRBV6-5 and TRBJ1-3; no clear D gene. With 6 bases removed from V and 4 bases from J, the gap between germline ends came to 10 bases. CDR1 is MNHEY and CDR2 is SVGAGI in the germline V gene. This CDR3 is 13 amino acids long. CDR3 DNA: TGTGCCAGCAGCCTCGACCGCGGAAACACCATATATTTT. Its translation is CASSLDRGNTIYF.